Below are 20 T cell receptor beta chains sequenced from a single sample in a study of blood T cell repertoires in COVID-19. Assay: immunoSEQ multiplex PCR; the TCRdb copy retains only in-frame clones and omits some. The sample yields 200,000 to 300,000 clones, 80% to 90% seen once. The sample comprised PBMCs or T cells enriched from blood (not recorded which). Every receptor here comes from a woman aged 40 to 50 who had been exposed to COVID-19.

The rearrangement links TRBV5-8 to TRBJ2-1; tentatively, D is TRBD2 (5 bases). Germline V CDR1 and CDR2: SGHTS, YDEGEE. The V and J ends lost 4 bases and 0 bases respectively, with 11 bases between them. The CDR3 sequence is 15 residues long. In DNA form, the CDR3 reads TGTGCCAGCAGCGATTGGGAGAGCTCCTACAATGAGCAGTTCTTC. The encoded protein is CASSDWESSYNEQFF. The full variable domain, with the rest looked up from reference TRBV5-8 and TRBJ2-1, is EAGVTQSPTHLIKTRGQQATLRCSPISGHTSVYWYQQALGLGLQFLLWYDEGEERNRGNFPPRFSGRQFPNYSSELNVNALELEDSALYLCASSDWESSYNEQFFGPGTRLTVL.

V is TRBV25-1 and J is TRBJ1-5, with TRBD1 matching over 7 bases. The trim removed 2 bases at V and 4 bases at J, leaving 5 bases unmatched. Germline assignment: CDR1 MGHDK and CDR2 SYGVNS. CDR3 size: 15 residues. CDR3 coding DNA: TGTGCCAGCAGTGAAGTCGCAGGGGGAAATCAGCCCCAGCATTTT. It encodes CASSEVAGGNQPQHF.

CDR3 coding DNA: TGTGCCTGGAGTGTGGGGGGTGGCGGCTATGGCTACACCTTC. This gives the protein CAWSVGGGGYGYTF. The chain has TRBV30 and TRBJ1-2, with TRBD1 as a possible D gene (5 bases). This CDR3 has 14 residues. The germline gives CDR1 GTSNPN, CDR2 SVGIG (reference sequence). The V end was cut by 0 bases, the J end by 4 bases, with 12 bases between.

The rearrangement joins TRBV3-1 (or the pseudogene TRBV3-2) to TRBJ2-7; maybe TRBD2 (6 bases). The CDR3 is made up of 14 amino acids. Germline loops: CDR1 LGHDT, CDR2 YNNKEL (reference sequence). The V end was cut by 3 bases, the J end by 6 bases, with 15 bases between. This CDR3 is CASSHSSRDGEQYV. CDR3 nucleotide sequence: TGTGCCAGCAGCCACTCGTCGCGGGACGGCGAGCAGTACGTC.

The CDR3 is CASRLTGVRGYTF. The CDR3 DNA is TGTGCCAGCAGACTTACAGGGGTGCGGGGCTACACCTTC. The chain is built from TRBV7-2 and TRBJ1-2, with TRBD1 matching over 7 bases. This CDR3 comprises 13 residues. V gave up 6 bases and J gave up 8 bases; unmatched junction bases: 9. The germline CDR1 and CDR2 sequences are SGHTA and FQGNSA.

The chain uses TRBV28 and TRBJ2-7; TRBD1 matches 10 bases. This CDR3 region has 15 residues. V shed 7 bases and J 5 bases; nucleotides not matched to a gene: 11. Germline CDR1 is MDHEN and CDR2 is SYDVKM. The CDR3 region is CASTPPGQGIHEQYF. In nucleotides, the CDR3 is TGTGCCAGCACCCCACCGGGACAGGGGATCCACGAGCAGTACTTC.

This clone came up a few times. The chain has TRBV28 and TRBJ1-5; D is unresolved. Trimming stripped 2 bases from V and 0 bases from J, with 2 bases between. The CDR3 runs to 13 residues. CDR1 and CDR2 (germline): MDHEN, SYDVKM. DNA for the CDR3: TGTGCCAGCAGTTTACGTAGCAATCAGCCCCAGCATTTT. It is translated as CASSLRSNQPQHF.

The J gene is TRBJ1-2, the V gene TRBV30; possibly TRBD1 for D (5 bases). Germline V CDR1 and CDR2: GTSNPN, SVGIG (reference sequence). Between the trimmed V and J ends, which lost 4 bases and 3 bases, there was a span of 18 bases. The CDR3 loop spans 15 amino acids. CDR3 residues: CAWNTRGLSHYGYTF. As DNA, the CDR3 is TGTGCCTGGAACACAAGGGGTTTGAGTCACTATGGCTACACCTTC. Using reference TRBV30 and TRBJ1-2 for the parts outside the CDR3, the full variable domain is SQTIHQWPATLVQPVGSPLSLECTVEGTSNPNLYWYRQAAGRGLQLLFYSVGIGQISSEVPQNLSASRPQDRQFILSSKKLLLSDSGFYLCAWNTRGLSHYGYTFGSGTRLTVV.

The V gene is TRBV4-2, the J gene TRBJ2-4, with 11 nucleotides matching TRBD2. The germline V gene has CDR1 LGHNA and CDR2 YNFKEQ. V dropped 1 base and J dropped 1; count of bases not matched to a gene: 3. The CDR3 is made up of 17 amino acids. CDR3 DNA: TGTGCCAGCAGCCAAGTGGCTAGCGGGGGGGCCAAAAACATTCAGTACTTC. Its protein is CASSQVASGGAKNIQYF.

The count of this clone is one. The chain links TRBV4-3 to TRBJ2-3; 7 bases are a match to TRBD2. The CDR3 is 14 amino acids. Germline V gene lookup returns CDR1 LGHNA and CDR2 YSLEER. V was pared by 0 bases and J by 6 bases, with 3 bases of the junction left unmatched. The CDR3 loop is CASSQDWGGDTQYF. DNA for the CDR3: TGCGCCAGCAGCCAAGACTGGGGGGGGGATACGCAGTATTTT.

The rearrangement joins TRBV7-3 to TRBJ1-2, with 7 bases aligning to TRBD1. Trimming at V came to 0 bases and at J to 6 bases, leaving 13 bases not matched to a gene. Germline CDR1 reads SGHTA; CDR2 reads FQGTGA. This CDR3 comprises 17 residues. The CDR3 nucleotides read TGTGCCAGCAGCTTAACCCTCATTGGGGACAGCCCGGATGGCTACACCTTC. This codes for CASSLTLIGDSPDGYTF.

The chain combines TRBV24-1 with TRBJ2-1, with 11 bases that match TRBD2. Unmatched junction bases numbered 8, after V lost 5 bases and J lost 0 bases. CDR1 KGHDR and CDR2 SFDVKD come from the germline V gene. The CDR3 is made up of 18 amino acids. In DNA, the CDR3 is TGTGCCACCAGTGGACCGGGACTAGCGGAAAGCTCCTACAATGAGCAGTTCTTC. Its protein is CATSGPGLAESSYNEQFF.

CDR3 coding DNA: TGCGCCAGCAGCCAAGTTAGGGCAGGGTTGGAGACCCAGTACTTC. It specifies CASSQVRAGLETQYF. The chain is built from TRBV4-1 and TRBJ2-5, with D possibly being TRBD1 (5 bases). Trimming cost V 1 base and J 5 bases, with 14 bases left between them. CDR1 is MGHRA, CDR2 YSYEKL, per germline. The CDR3 totals 15 residues.

V usage is TRBV28 and J usage is TRBJ1-4; D perhaps matches TRBD1 (6 bases). The germline V gene has CDR1 MDHEN and CDR2 SYDVKM. V lost 7 bases to trimming and J lost 5 bases, with 14 bases between them. This CDR3 has 14 residues. CDR3 DNA: TGTGCCAGCACTTCACAGGGTCTGAATGAAAAACTGTTTTTT. It yields the protein CASTSQGLNEKLFF.

The chain links TRBV24-1 to TRBJ2-3, with TRBD2 identical over 8 bases. CDR3 length: 14 amino acids. With 9 bases clipped from V and 0 bases from J, the junction kept 4 bases outside the gene matches. Germline values: CDR1 KGHDR, CDR2 SFDVKD. Written as DNA, the CDR3 is TGTGCCACCGATAGCGGGACTAGCACAGATACGCAGTATTTT. It specifies CATDSGTSTDTQYF.

The genes are TRBV7-9 and TRBJ2-3; D is unclear. The CDR3 contains 15 residues. The V and J ends lost 0 bases and 3 bases respectively, with 10 bases between them. Germline V gives CDR1 SEHNR, CDR2 FQNEAQ (reference sequence). The CDR3 is CASSLATQVTDTQYF. Here the CDR3 DNA reads TGTGCCAGCAGCTTAGCGACTCAAGTGACAGATACGCAGTATTTT.

The rearrangement uses TRBV28 and TRBJ1-5, with 8 nucleotides matching TRBD1. CDR1 and CDR2 (germline): MDHEN, SYDVKM. Trimming at V came to 7 bases and at J to 4 bases, leaving 9 bases not matched to a gene. The CDR3 extends over 15 amino acids. CDR3 DNA: TGTGCCAGCAACGAGGGCAGGGGGCCGAATCAGCCCCAGCATTTT. Encoded protein: CASNEGRGPNQPQHF.

The chain combines TRBV3-1 (or the pseudogene TRBV3-2) with TRBJ2-5; 8 bases agree with TRBD1. V shed 0 bases, J shed 2 bases, and the junction held 5 bases outside the gene matches. Germline V gene sequence: CDR1 LGHDT, CDR2 YNNKEL (reference sequence). The CDR3 has 16 amino acids. CDR3: CASSQDPTGGQETQYF. CDR3 DNA: TGTGCCAGCAGCCAAGACCCCACAGGGGGACAAGAGACCCAGTACTTC.

Only one count was recorded for this clone. The CDR3 DNA follows: TGTGCCAGCAGCTCCATGACCGGGGAGACCCAGTACTTC. Protein sequence: CASSSMTGETQYF. V is TRBV7-3 and J is TRBJ2-5; D gene uncertain. The CDR3 runs 13 residues. Germline CDR1 SGHTA, CDR2 FQGTGA. Trimming took off 4 bases at V and 5 bases at J, with 11 bases between the two ends. The full variable domain, completed using reference TRBV7-3 and TRBJ2-5, is GAGVSQTPSNKVTEKGKYVELRCDPISGHTALYWYRQSLGQGPEFLIYFQGTGAADDSGLPNDRFFAVRPEGSVSTLKIQRTERGDSAVYLCASSSMTGETQYFGPGTRLLVL.

The chain links TRBV4-3 to TRBJ2-6, with 7 bases fitting TRBD2. The V gene end was trimmed by 6 bases and the J gene end by 0 bases; junction bases not matched to a gene: 11. The CDR3 loop spans 18 amino acids. Germline assignment: CDR1 LGHNA and CDR2 YSLEER. The CDR3 region is CASRAGTTQISGANVLTF. The CDR3 bases are TGCGCCAGCAGGGCCGGGACTACCCAAATCTCTGGGGCCAACGTCCTGACTTTC.